One sample yielded the 26 T cell receptor beta chains listed below, sequenced in a study of blood T cell repertoires in COVID-19. This table comes from immunoSEQ multiplex PCR, and its TCRdb copy is limited to in-frame clones, with some not included. The sample consists of around 150,000 clones, around 74% of them appearing once. Sequencing was carried out using peripheral blood. These receptors were collected from a man between 65 and 85 years old with acute or convalescent COVID-19.

The chain joins TRBV5-1 to TRBJ1-1; 11 bases line up with TRBD1. The CDR3 runs to 14 residues. V dropped 5 bases and J dropped 5; count of bases not matched to a gene: 5. Germline assignment: CDR1 SGHRS and CDR2 YFSETQ. CDR3 sequence reads: CASSPGQGATEAFF. The CDR3, as DNA: TGCGCCAGCAGTCCTGGACAGGGGGCTACTGAAGCTTTCTTT.

The V call is TRBV5-1, the J call TRBJ2-3; 9 bases match TRBD2. Per the germline V gene, CDR1 is SGHRS and CDR2 is YFSETQ. The CDR3 is 15 amino acids. Trimming at V came to 4 bases and at J to 8 bases, leaving 11 bases not matched to a gene. Here the CDR3 reads CASSLQAGTSSTQYF. CDR3 DNA: TGCGCCAGCAGCCTCCAAGCCGGGACTAGCAGTACGCAGTATTTT. Combining the CDR3 with reference TRBV5-1 and TRBJ2-3 gives the whole variable domain KAGVTQTPRYLIKTRGQQVTLSCSPISGHRSVSWYQQTPGQGLQFLFEYFSETQRNKGNFPGRFSGRQFSNSRSEMNVSTLELGDSALYLCASSLQAGTSSTQYFGPGTRLTVL.

The V call is TRBV7-6, the J call TRBJ2-3, with 7 bases lining up with TRBD2. CDR3 length: 16 residues. The trim removed 6 bases at V and 2 bases at J, leaving 11 bases unmatched. Germline-derived CDR1 and CDR2 are SGHVS and FNYEAQ. CDR3 amino acids: CASSLTGTITTDTQYF. In DNA form, the CDR3 reads TGTGCCAGCAGTTTGACCGGGACTATTACCACAGATACGCAGTATTTT.

The V and J genes are TRBV10-3 and TRBJ2-1; TRBD2 is a possible D gene (6 bases). Germline CDR1 is ENHRY and CDR2 is SYGVKD. The CDR3 consists of 16 residues. The V gene lost 6 bases and the J gene lost 5 bases, with 20 bases spanning the gap. For the CDR3, the DNA is TGTGCCATCAGGGCCACGTCCGGGAGTTGGCACAATGAGCAGTTCTTC. It codes for CAIRATSGSWHNEQFF.

The sample holds one count of this clone. For the CDR3, the DNA is TGCAGCGGGGGCCAGCGCAACACCGGGGAGCTGTTTTTT. It specifies CSGGQRNTGELFF. This chain links TRBV29-1 with TRBJ2-2, with D perhaps matching TRBD1 (5 bases). Germline-derived CDR1 and CDR2 are SQVTM and ANQGSEA. There are 13 residues in the CDR3. With 7 bases removed from V and 2 bases from J, the gap between germline ends came to 11 bases.

The chain links TRBV14 to TRBJ2-1; 8 nucleotides match TRBD2. CDR3 length equals 15 residues. From germline, CDR1 is SGHDN and CDR2 FVKESK. The ends lost 4 bases at V and 4 bases at J; junction bases unmatched: 6. The DNA for the CDR3 is TGTGCCAGCAGCCGATTAGCGGGATCATACAATGAGCAGTTCTTC. This codes for CASSRLAGSYNEQFF.

In regard to this clone: This specimen includes other DNA sequences encoding the same CDR3. The chain recombines TRBV10-3 with TRBJ2-5, with D tentatively TRBD2 (5 bases). CDR1 and CDR2 (germline): ENHRY, SYGVKD. V lost 8 bases, J lost 4 bases, and 5 bases lay in between. The CDR3 sequence is 10 residues long. The DNA of the CDR3 is TGTGCCATCGGAGGAGAGACCCAGTACTTC. Amino acid sequence: CAIGGETQYF.

This rearrangement joins TRBV9 to TRBJ1-1; the D is unclear. This CDR3 has 14 residues. Looked up from germline, CDR1 is SGDLS and CDR2 is YYNGEE. V shed 0 bases and J shed 6 bases, with 12 bases lying between them. The CDR3 nucleotides read TGTGCCAGCAGCGTAGGGCCACCGGGTGCTGAAGCTTTCTTT. It encodes CASSVGPPGAEAFF.

This clone was seen a handful of times. The chain joins TRBV6-5 to TRBJ2-7, with 7 positions matching TRBD2. The CDR3 consists of 13 residues. V lost 11 bases to trimming and J lost 7 bases; unmatched junction nucleotides: 14. Germline assignment: CDR1 MNHEY and CDR2 SVGAGI. CDR3 protein: CASRAGPPGEQYF. The CDR3 nucleotides read TGTGCCTCGAGAGCGGGGCCCCCGGGGGAGCAGTACTTC.

The chain recombines TRBV25-1 with TRBJ1-2; weak D call: TRBD1 (5 bases). V was pared by 6 bases and J by 0 bases, with 14 bases between. This CDR3 contains 15 residues. Germline V gene lookup returns CDR1 MGHDK and CDR2 SYGVNS. CDR3 amino acids: CASSPLGAANYGYTF. For the CDR3, the DNA is TGTGCCAGCAGCCCTTTAGGGGCAGCTAACTATGGCTACACCTTC.

This chain uses TRBV15 with TRBJ2-4; 8 bases are shared with TRBD1. This CDR3 is 15 amino acids long. Germline V gene data show CDR1 as LNHNV and CDR2 as YYDKDF (reference sequence). V was clipped by 3 bases and J by 2 bases; unmatched bases: 3. The CDR3 DNA sequence: TGTGCCACCAGCAGCCAGGGGGCAACCAAAAACATTCAGTACTTC. The encoded protein is CATSSQGATKNIQYF.

V and J are TRBV10-1 and TRBJ2-3; tentative D call: TRBD1 (5 bases). The CDR3 loop spans 16 amino acids. The V gene's germline CDR1 is WNHNN and CDR2 SYGVQD (reference sequence). V was clipped by 0 bases and J by 0 bases, with 10 bases between them. The DNA for the CDR3 is TGCGCCAGCAGTGAGTCCAGCAGGGCCAGCACAGATACGCAGTATTTT. It encodes CASSESSRASTDTQYF.

The chain employs TRBV5-1 and TRBJ2-7, with a possible D match to TRBD2 (6 bases). CDR3 length: 14 residues. V lost 0 bases, J lost 2 bases, and 9 bases lay in between. The V gene's germline CDR1 is SGHRS and CDR2 YFSETQ. CDR3 region: CASSLAGVAYEQYF. The CDR3 DNA reads as TGCGCCAGCAGCTTGGCGGGGGTCGCCTACGAGCAGTACTTC.

The chain carries TRBV4-2 and TRBJ2-2, with 10 bases that match TRBD2. CDR1 is LGHNA, CDR2 YNFKEQ, per germline. V shed 1 base, J shed 1 base, and the junction held 3 bases outside the gene matches. This CDR3 comprises 17 residues. CDR3 sequence reads: CASSQVASGGNTGELFF. The CDR3 coding sequence is TGTGCCAGCAGCCAAGTGGCTAGCGGGGGGAACACCGGGGAGCTGTTTTTT.

The chain carries TRBV9 and TRBJ2-3; possibly TRBD2 for D (6 bases). The germline V and J ends were trimmed by 0 bases and 1 base, with 9 bases remaining between them. Germline loops: CDR1 SGDLS, CDR2 YYNGEE. The CDR3 spans 15 residues. The CDR3 DNA reads as TGTGCCAGCAGCGTAGGACTAGTTCGCACAGATACGCAGTATTTT. This codes for CASSVGLVRTDTQYF.

The CDR3 DNA sequence: TGTGCCAGCAACCGAGGTGGGAGGGGGATCCAAGAGACCCAGTACTTC. Translating gives CASNRGGRGIQETQYF. This rearrangement joins TRBV7-9 to TRBJ2-5, with a tentative D call TRBD2 (7 bases). Germline loops: CDR1 SEHNR, CDR2 FQNEAQ (reference sequence). Trimming took 7 bases from V and 1 from J, leaving 19 bases between them. This CDR3 is 16 amino acids long.

The DNA for the CDR3 is TGTGCCAGCAGCTGGTTAGCGGGGGGATCAGATACGCAGTATTTT. Encoded protein: CASSWLAGGSDTQYF. The V and J genes are TRBV7-9 and TRBJ2-3; 10 nucleotides align to TRBD2. Germline CDR1 reads SEHNR; CDR2 reads FQNEAQ (reference sequence). The CDR3 has 15 residues. Unmatched junction bases numbered 5, after V lost 4 bases and J lost 4 bases.

The rearrangement uses TRBV12-5 and TRBJ1-1; D is unclear. Trimming removed 5 bases at V and 2 bases at J, with 12 bases between. Germline V gene lookup returns CDR1 LGHNT and CDR2 FRNRAP. CDR3 length: 14 residues. The CDR3 here is CASGPGGQNTEAFF. The CDR3 nucleotides are TGTGCTAGTGGTCCTGGTGGCCAAAACACTGAAGCTTTCTTT.

This clone has just a few counts. The V gene is TRBV14, the J gene TRBJ1-2; D perhaps matches TRBD1 (6 bases). The CDR3 extends over 13 amino acids. Trimming pared 4 bases from V and 7 bases from J, leaving 13 bases between. Looked up from germline, CDR1 is SGHDN and CDR2 is FVKESK. The CDR3 nucleotides read TGTGCCAGCAGCCTACAGGGCCCGGGTGGCTACACCTTC. As protein: CASSLQGPGGYTF.

V usage is TRBV2 and J usage is TRBJ1-1; D remains unclear. V lost 9 bases and J 3 bases, leaving 8 bases between the germline ends. The CDR3 totals 11 residues. CDR1 SNHLY and CDR2 FYNNEI come from the germline V gene. CDR3 residues: CARKEHTEAFF. CDR3 sequence (DNA): TGTGCCAGAAAGGAGCACACTGAAGCTTTCTTT.

The CDR3 DNA reads TGTGCCACCAGCATACAGGGTCGGACTGAAGCTTTCTTT. This translates into CATSIQGRTEAFF. The V gene is TRBV15, the J gene TRBJ1-1, with a possible D match to TRBD1 (6 bases). The germline CDR1 and CDR2 sequences are LNHNV and YYDKDF (reference sequence). The CDR3 loop spans 13 amino acids. Trimming removed 4 bases from V and 5 bases from J, with 11 bases in between.

This clone was found once. The chain carries TRBV25-1 and TRBJ2-7; TRBD1 aligns across 7 bases. The V gene end was trimmed by 4 bases and the J gene end by 5 bases; junction bases not matched to a gene: 17. The CDR3 runs to 17 residues. Germline-derived CDR1 and CDR2 are MGHDK and SYGVNS. The CDR3 sequence: CASSVSAGDSRHHEQYF. The CDR3 DNA reads TGTGCCAGCAGTGTCTCCGCCGGGGACAGCCGCCACCACGAGCAGTACTTC.

The chain joins TRBV7-6 to TRBJ2-7, with D possibly TRBD1 on 6 matching bases. Germline lookup yields CDR1 SGHVS and CDR2 FNYEAQ. The CDR3 is 15 amino acids. With 1 base removed from V and 1 base from J, the gap between germline ends came to 11 bases. The CDR3 sequence is CASSLVSQGSYEQYF. Written as DNA, the CDR3 is TGTGCCAGCAGCTTAGTCAGTCAGGGGTCCTACGAGCAGTACTTC. Full variable domain (rest looked up from reference TRBV7-6 and TRBJ2-7): GAGVSQSPRYKVTKRGQDVALRCDPISGHVSLYWYRQALGQGPEFLTYFNYEAQQDKSGLPNDRFSAERPEGSISTLTIQRTEQRDSAMYRCASSLVSQGSYEQYFGPGTRLTVT.

V gene TRBV27 combines with J gene TRBJ1-5, with D perhaps TRBD1 (5 bases). Trimming shortened V by 2 bases and J by 7 bases, and 15 bases separated the two germline ends. The CDR3 covers 15 residues. CDR1 MNHEY and CDR2 SMNVEV come from the germline V gene (reference sequence). The CDR3 loop reads CASSLRYGGGQPQHF. DNA for the CDR3: TGTGCCAGCAGTTTAAGATACGGGGGTGGCCAGCCCCAGCATTTT.

This clone was picked up a small number of times. The same CDR3 also results from other DNA sequences found in this sample. CDR3 bases: TGTGCCAGCAGCCTAGGTCCAGGGGCTAACTATGGCTACACCTTC. Encoded protein: CASSLGPGANYGYTF. The chain links TRBV11-2 to TRBJ1-2; TRBD1 is a possible D gene (6 bases). Trimming removed 5 bases at V and 0 bases at J, with 13 bases between. The CDR3 length is 15 residues. From germline, CDR1 is SGHAT and CDR2 FQNNGV.

The gene calls are TRBV5-4 and TRBJ2-1; 7 bases align to TRBD1. Germline V gene data show CDR1 as SGHNT and CDR2 as YYREEE (reference sequence). The V gene end was trimmed by 2 bases and the J gene end by 4 bases; junction bases not matched to a gene: 6. The CDR3 has 15 amino acids. Here the CDR3 reads CASSLQGRGYNEQFF. The CDR3 coding sequence is TGTGCCAGCAGCTTACAGGGGCGAGGGTACAATGAGCAGTTCTTC. Together with reference TRBV5-4 and TRBJ2-1, the CDR3 gives the full variable domain: ETGVTQSPTHLIKTRGQQVTLRCSSQSGHNTVSWYQQALGQGPQFIFQYYREEENGRGNFPPRFSGLQFPNYSSELNVNALELDDSALYLCASSLQGRGYNEQFFGPGTRLTVL.